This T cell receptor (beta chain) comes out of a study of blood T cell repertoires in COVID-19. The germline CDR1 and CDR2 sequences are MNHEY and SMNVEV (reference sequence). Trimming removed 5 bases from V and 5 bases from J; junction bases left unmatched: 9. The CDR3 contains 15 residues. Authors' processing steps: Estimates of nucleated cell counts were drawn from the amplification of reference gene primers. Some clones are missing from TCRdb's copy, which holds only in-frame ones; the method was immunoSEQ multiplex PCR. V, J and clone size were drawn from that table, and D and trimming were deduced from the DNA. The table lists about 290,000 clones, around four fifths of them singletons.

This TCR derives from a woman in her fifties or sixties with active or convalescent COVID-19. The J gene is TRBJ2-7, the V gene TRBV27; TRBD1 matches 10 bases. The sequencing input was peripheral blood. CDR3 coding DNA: TGTGCCAGCAGTGGCCGGGACAGGGGTTACCACGAGCAGTACTTC. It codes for CASSGRDRGYHEQYF.